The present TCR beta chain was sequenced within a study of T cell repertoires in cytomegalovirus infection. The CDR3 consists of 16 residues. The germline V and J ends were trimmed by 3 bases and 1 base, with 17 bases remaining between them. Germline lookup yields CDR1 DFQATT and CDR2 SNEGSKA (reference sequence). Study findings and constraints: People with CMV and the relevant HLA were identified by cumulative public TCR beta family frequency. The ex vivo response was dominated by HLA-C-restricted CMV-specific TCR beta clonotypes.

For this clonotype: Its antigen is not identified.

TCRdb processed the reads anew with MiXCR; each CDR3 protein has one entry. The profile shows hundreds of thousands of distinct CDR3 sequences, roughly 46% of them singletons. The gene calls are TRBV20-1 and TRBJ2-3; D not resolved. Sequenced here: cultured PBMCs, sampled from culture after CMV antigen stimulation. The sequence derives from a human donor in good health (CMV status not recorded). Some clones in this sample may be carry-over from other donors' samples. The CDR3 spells CSASPSLAARTDTQYF. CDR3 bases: TGCAGTGCTAGCCCTTCGTTGGCAGCCCGCACAGATACGCAGTATTTT.